This paragraph reports one T cell receptor (beta chain). An input of 0.5 to 1 ug of RNA was subjected to reverse transcription using random hexamers. TCRdb re-called the immunoSEQ multiplex PCR reads with MiXCR, one entry per CDR3 protein. The sample lists about 100,000 distinct CDR3 sequences; 95% were seen once. The data derive from a study of CD8 T cells in Susac syndrome. Trimming stripped 5 bases from V and 7 bases from J, with 11 bases between. The CDR3 is 13 amino acids. CDR1 MNHEY and CDR2 SMNVEV come from the germline V gene (reference sequence). The source material was CD8+ T cells from PBMCs. The source of this sequence is a human donor with Susac syndrome. This chain links TRBV27 with TRBJ2-2, with D unclear. The CDR3 DNA follows: TGTGCCAGCAGTCCATGGACGGACGGGGAGCTGTTTTTT. It is translated as CASSPWTDGELFF.